This T cell receptor (beta chain) emerged from a study of regulatory T cells in long-lasting Graves disease. Regarding time point: newly diagnosed GD, antithyroid drugs for less than 3 months. PBMCs provided the RNA from which the TCR library was made. The CDR3 has 12 amino acids. Trimming took off 3 bases at V and 6 bases at J, with 12 bases between the two ends. Germline CDR1 and CDR2: DFQATT and SNEGSKA (reference sequence). This clonotype has at least ten counts. Libraries of TCR beta came from iRepertoire HTBI primers plus Arm-PCR of CDR3 regions. TCRdb itself ran the multiplex PCR reads through MiXCR, one entry per CDR3 protein. The sample lists 530,000 or so distinct CDR3 sequences; approximately 13% were seen once. This sample was also put to use in a study of T cells in Graves' hyperthyroidism and ophthalmopathy.

This clonotype was sampled from a man aged 25-40 years with Graves disease. The chain couples TRBV20-1 to TRBJ2-7, with D hard to call. Sequencing was performed on peripheral blood mononuclear cells (PBMCs), taken at new diagnosis, from a patient treated with antithyroid drugs. DNA for the CDR3: TGCAGTGCTAGCCTTGAGGCCGGCGAGCAGTACTTC. Protein product: CSASLEAGEQYF.